Shown below are 32 T cell receptor beta chains from a single sample sequenced in a study of blood T cells in healthy people across ages. The authors ran a second PCR of 7 to 11 cycles using a sample-barcoded 5' primer and a J-beta primer mix. MiXCR was run by TCRdb on the 5' RACE reads, yielding one entry per CDR3 protein. The sample holds 1.8 million or so distinct CDR3 sequences, roughly two fifths seen once. The sequenced sample consisted of blood. All receptors come from a human donor in good health.

This clonotype appeared once. The chain recombines TRBV28 with TRBJ2-4, with unresolved D. This CDR3 contains 14 residues. The V end lost 3 bases, the J end lost 2 bases, and 8 bases lay between the germline ends. From germline, CDR1 is MDHEN and CDR2 SYDVKM. CDR3: CASSFRKTKNIQYF. The CDR3 bases are TGTGCCAGCAGTTTTAGGAAAACCAAAAACATTCAGTACTTC. Together with reference TRBV28 and TRBJ2-4, the CDR3 gives the full variable domain: DVKVTQSSRYLVKRTGEKVFLECVQDMDHENMFWYRQDPGLGLRLIYFSYDVKMKEKGDIPEGYSVSREKKERFSLILESASTNQTSMYLCASSFRKTKNIQYFGAGTRLSVL.

Remarks on this clonotype: One end of the junction does not line up with germline, which may come from a read error. The gene calls are TRBV6-2 or TRBV6-3 and TRBJ2-5, with D perhaps TRBD1 or TRBD2 (5 bases each). The V gene's germline CDR1 is MNHEY and CDR2 SVGEGT. The CDR3 loop spans 14 amino acids. The CDR3 nucleotides are TGTGCCAGCACCGACGGGGCCCCCCAAGGGACCCAGTACTTC. It specifies CASTDGAPQGTQYF.

The chain uses TRBV4-2 and TRBJ2-7; tentatively, D is TRBD2 (6 bases). Germline assignment: CDR1 LGHNA and CDR2 YNFKEQ. This CDR3 is built from 15 residues. Trimming shortened V by 1 base and J by 2 bases, and 12 bases separated the two germline ends. Here the CDR3 DNA reads TGTGCCAGCAGCCAAGTACTAGCTCAAACCTACGAGCAGTACTTC. Amino acids: CASSQVLAQTYEQYF.

The chain joins TRBV20-1 to TRBJ2-6; D might be TRBD1 (5 bases). The CDR3 sequence is 13 residues long. Looked up from germline, CDR1 is DFQATT and CDR2 is SNEGSKA (reference sequence). V was shortened by 6 bases and J by 2 bases, with 8 bases between the two germline ends. The CDR3 loop reads CSAFRAGANVLTF. The CDR3 bases are TGCAGTGCCTTCAGGGCTGGGGCCAACGTCCTGACTTTC.

This chain links TRBV7-9 with TRBJ2-1; D may be TRBD1 (6 bases). The V and J ends lost 1 base and 6 bases respectively, with 10 bases between them. The CDR3 covers 14 residues. CDR1 is SEHNR and CDR2 is FQNEAQ in the germline V gene (reference sequence). This chain's CDR3 is CASSLGQVCNEQFF. In DNA, the CDR3 is TGTGCCAGCAGCTTAGGACAGGTGTGCAATGAGCAGTTCTTC.

DNA for the CDR3: TGTGCCAGCAGCTTAGCCCTGGACAGTGGGACTGAAGCTTTCTTT. Amino acid sequence: CASSLALDSGTEAFF. The J gene is TRBJ1-1, the V gene TRBV7-9; perhaps TRBD1 as D (6 bases). Germline values: CDR1 SEHNR, CDR2 FQNEAQ (reference sequence). The CDR3 runs to 15 residues. The ends were cut back, 0 bases at V and 5 bases at J, with 13 bases in the middle.

J is TRBJ1-4 and V is TRBV15, with D unresolved. Germline V gene lookup returns CDR1 LNHNV and CDR2 YYDKDF (reference sequence). Trimming took off 0 bases at V and 4 bases at J, with 12 bases between the two ends. The CDR3 loop spans 16 amino acids. CDR3 sequence: CATSREPQAYNEKLFF. The CDR3 DNA reads as TGTGCCACCAGCAGAGAGCCCCAGGCCTATAATGAAAAACTGTTTTTT.

V gene TRBV7-2 combines with J gene TRBJ1-4; no clear D. Germline V gives CDR1 SGHTA, CDR2 FQGNSA. This CDR3 contains 14 residues. With 5 bases removed from V and 8 bases from J, the gap between germline ends came to 15 bases. The CDR3 DNA follows: TGTGCCAGCAGCCCCCGCGGGGATACGGAAAAACTGTTTTTT. It is translated as CASSPRGDTEKLFF.

This clonotype was picked up a small number of times. The rearrangement links TRBV7-9 to TRBJ1-2; D remains unclear. The CDR3 consists of 14 residues. Trimming pared 3 bases from V and 4 bases from J, leaving 12 bases between. Germline CDR1 SEHNR, CDR2 FQNEAQ (reference sequence). In DNA, the CDR3 is TGTGCCAGCAGCTTCGGTATGAACTTCTATGGCTACACCTTC. Protein sequence: CASSFGMNFYGYTF. Supplemented by reference TRBV7-9 and TRBJ1-2, the full variable domain reads DTGVSQNPRHKITKRGQNVTFRCDPISEHNRLYWYRQTLGQGPEFLTYFQNEAQLEKSRLLSDRFSAERPKGSFSTLEIQRTEQGDSAMYLCASSFGMNFYGYTFGSGTRLTVV.

This clonotype was recorded a few times. The V gene is TRBV7-2, the J gene TRBJ2-7; D is undetermined. CDR1 and CDR2 (germline): SGHTA, FQGNSA. The CDR3 loop spans 14 amino acids. V gave up 4 bases and J gave up 2 bases, with 12 bases separating them. The CDR3 nucleotides are TGTGCCAGCAGCTCTAACATGGGCACCTACGAGCAGTACTTC. Its protein product is CASSSNMGTYEQYF.

A few counts support this clonotype. The rearrangement joins TRBV12-3 or TRBV12-4 to TRBJ1-1; no reliable D call. The CDR3 spans 15 residues. Trimming removed 5 bases from V and 1 base from J, with 14 bases in between. The CDR3 spells CASSTLGRTNTEAFF. Here the CDR3 DNA reads TGTGCCAGCAGTACTTTAGGACGGACGAACACTGAAGCTTTCTTT.

This clonotype was counted many times. The chain employs TRBV7-9 and TRBJ1-2; 7 nucleotides align to TRBD1. V trimming: 3 bases; J trimming: 6 bases; junction bases outside the gene matches: 1. In germline, CDR1 is SEHNR, CDR2 FQNEAQ (reference sequence). The CDR3 extends over 12 amino acids. CDR3 sequence reads: CASSLGQNGYTF. The CDR3 DNA is TGTGCCAGCAGCTTGGGACAGAATGGCTACACCTTC.

The chain carries TRBV7-2 and TRBJ2-7; no clear D gene. The CDR3 is made up of 13 amino acids. Trimming removed 5 bases from V and 4 bases from J, with 12 bases in between. In germline, CDR1 is SGHTA, CDR2 FQGNSA. CDR3 coding DNA: TGTGCCAGCAGCCGACCTGGTCATTACGAGCAGTACTTC. Residues: CASSRPGHYEQYF.

This clonotype was seen a handful of times. The chain carries TRBV6-6 and TRBJ1-4, with 9 bases fitting TRBD1. CDR1 and CDR2 (germline): MNHNY, SVGAGI (reference sequence). V shed 7 bases, J shed 12 bases, and the junction held 12 bases outside the gene matches. The CDR3 sequence is 14 residues long. CDR3 protein: CASTPGQGIWELFF. The CDR3 DNA is TGTGCCAGCACCCCCGGACAGGGGATTTGGGAACTGTTTTTT.

This clonotype was seen only a few times. The genes are TRBV4-1 and TRBJ2-1; TRBD2 matches 7 bases. Germline lookup yields CDR1 MGHRA and CDR2 YSYEKL. The length of the CDR3 is 18 residues. V lost 0 bases, J lost 0 bases, and 8 bases stayed unmatched. The CDR3, as DNA: TGCGCCAGCAGCCAAGACCAAGGGCGGGGGAGCTCCTACAATGAGCAGTTCTTC. It encodes CASSQDQGRGSSYNEQFF.

The chain has TRBV28 and TRBJ1-2; no firm D call. Germline CDR1 and CDR2: MDHEN and SYDVKM. The CDR3 is 14 residues long. V was shortened by 4 bases and J by 4 bases, with 13 bases between the two germline ends. CDR3 loop: CASSSYGGFYGYTF. The CDR3, as DNA: TGTGCCAGCAGTTCATACGGTGGTTTCTATGGCTACACCTTC.

This clonotype showed up just a few times. A read error may produce the germline difference seen at one junction end. The chain employs TRBV9 and TRBJ2-5, with 8 nucleotides matching TRBD2. The V gene's germline CDR1 is SGDLS and CDR2 YYNGEE. This CDR3 contains 16 residues. In DNA form, the CDR3 reads TGTGCCAACAGCCCAGTGAGCGGGGGTTACCAAGAGACCCAGTACTTC. Translated, it gives CANSPVSGGYQETQYF.

Details on this clonotype: The junction does not match germline at one end; this may be a read error. The chain carries TRBV12-3 or TRBV12-4 and TRBJ1-2; D is ambiguous. The CDR3 has 14 amino acids. This CDR3 is CASSLNSASYGYIF. DNA of the CDR3: TGTGCCAGCAGTTTAAACAGTGCAAGCTATGGCTACATCTTC.

This clonotype was observed a handful of times. The rearrangement uses TRBV5-1 and TRBJ2-7, with D possibly matching TRBD1 (6 bases). This CDR3 region has 14 residues. V lost 4 bases and J lost 5, with 16 bases in between. Germline V lookup: CDR1 SGHRS, CDR2 YFSETQ. The CDR3 reads CASSRNRDSDEQYF. The CDR3 nucleotides are TGCGCCAGCAGCCGTAACAGGGATAGTGACGAGCAGTACTTC.

This clonotype was picked up one time. This chain connects TRBV2 to TRBJ2-5; the D is unclear. With 5 bases removed from V and 5 bases from J, the gap between germline ends came to 12 bases. This CDR3 contains 13 residues. Germline CDR1 reads SNHLY; CDR2 reads FYNNEI. In DNA form, the CDR3 reads TGTGCCAGCAGTCGACACGAACTGGAGACCCAGTACTTC. Residues: CASSRHELETQYF.

V gene TRBV20-1 combines with J gene TRBJ1-2; D not resolved. Germline CDR1 DFQATT, CDR2 SNEGSKA (reference sequence). With 3 bases removed from V and 3 bases from J, the gap between germline ends came to 11 bases. The CDR3 sequence is 13 residues long. CDR3 residues: CSASLGSDYGYTF. In DNA form, the CDR3 reads TGCAGTGCTAGTCTAGGGTCTGACTATGGCTACACCTTC.

This sequence joins TRBV4-3 and TRBJ2-3; D tentatively reads TRBD1 or TRBD2 (5 bases each). The CDR3 consists of 15 residues. The germline CDR1 and CDR2 sequences are LGHNA and YSLEER. Trimming removed 5 bases from V and 4 bases from J, with 16 bases in between. The CDR3 is CASSLRGVEADTQYF. The CDR3 nucleotides are TGCGCCAGCAGCTTACGAGGGGTCGAAGCAGATACGCAGTATTTT.

This clonotype was recorded at least ten times. The chain has TRBV11-3 and TRBJ2-4; D is ambiguous. V gave up 1 base and J gave up 8 bases, with 9 bases separating them. This CDR3 is built from 13 residues. From germline, CDR1 is SGHNT and CDR2 YENEEA. The CDR3 DNA reads TGTGCCAGCAGCTTAGCGGGTGGAGACATTCAGTACTTC. This translates into CASSLAGGDIQYF.

This clonotype was detected only a few times. The chain carries TRBV12-3 or TRBV12-4 and TRBJ2-5; D may be TRBD2 (5 bases). The DNA end favors TRBJ2-7, so the J call may be wrong. The CDR3 runs 14 residues. CDR3: CASSPDGGSYEQYF. CDR3 sequence (DNA): TGTGCCAGCAGTCCGGACGGAGGCTCCTACGAGCAGTACTTC.

For the CDR3, the DNA is TGTGCCAGCAGCGTTCGACAGGGAGCCCTCACAGATACGCAGTATTTT. Its protein is CASSVRQGALTDTQYF. The chain has TRBV9 and TRBJ2-3; 7 nucleotides line up with TRBD1. From germline, CDR1 is SGDLS and CDR2 YYNGEE. CDR3 size: 16 residues. V lost 2 bases to trimming and J lost 2 bases; unmatched junction nucleotides: 8.

This clonotype was seen more than once but under ten times. The rearrangement uses TRBV7-8 and TRBJ1-2, with D uncertain. CDR3 length: 13 amino acids. Germline V gene sequence: CDR1 SGHVS, CDR2 FQNEAQ. Trimming stripped 1 base from V and 4 bases from J, with 7 bases between. CDR3 in DNA: TGTGCCAGCAGCTTAGAGCCTATCTATGGCTACACCTTC. Its protein is CASSLEPIYGYTF.

The chain joins TRBV9 to TRBJ1-2; 7 bases map to TRBD1. V shed 4 bases, J shed 1 base, and the junction held 10 bases outside the gene matches. There are 16 residues in the CDR3. In germline, CDR1 is SGDLS, CDR2 YYNGEE. CDR3 sequence (DNA): TGTGCCAGCAGCCCTTCGGGACAGAACTTTAACTATGGCTACACCTTC. This codes for CASSPSGQNFNYGYTF.

The chain recombines TRBV5-1 with TRBJ1-4; D remains ambiguous. Germline CDR1 reads SGHRS; CDR2 reads YFSETQ. The V end was cut by 4 bases, the J end by 5 bases, with 18 bases between. This CDR3 comprises 16 residues. CDR3 nucleotide sequence: TGCGCCAGCAGCCCGAACAACGGCGGCTTAAATGAAAAACTGTTTTTT. It encodes CASSPNNGGLNEKLFF.

The chain is built from TRBV29-1 and TRBJ1-1; weak D call: TRBD1 (5 bases). Per the germline V gene, CDR1 is SQVTM and CDR2 is ANQGSEA. The length of the CDR3 is 11 residues. Trimming shortened V by 5 bases and J by 6 bases, and 10 bases separated the two germline ends. The CDR3 reads CSVSWGPEAFF. CDR3 sequence (DNA): TGCAGCGTTTCATGGGGCCCTGAAGCTTTCTTT.

The chain recombines TRBV25-1 with TRBJ2-1; tentative D call: TRBD2 (7 bases). The closer fit of TRBJ2-7 to the DNA end suggests the J call may be wrong. Germline V lookup: CDR1 MGHDK, CDR2 SYGVNS. The CDR3 is 15 amino acids. The CDR3 DNA is TGTGCCAGCAGCCCCGGGGGGATACAGGGCTACGAGCAGTACTTC. It translates to CASSPGGIQGYEQYF.

The chain carries TRBV20-1 and TRBJ2-4, with 10 bases fitting TRBD2. The junction had 13 bases not matched to a gene; V was cut back by 1 base and J by 7 bases. The CDR3 is 17 residues long. Germline lookup yields CDR1 DFQATT and CDR2 SNEGSKA (reference sequence). The CDR3 loop is CSARGWTSGIYGNIQYF. The CDR3 DNA is TGCAGTGCTAGAGGATGGACTAGCGGTATCTACGGGAACATTCAGTACTTC.

The gene calls are TRBV29-1 and TRBJ1-2; D perhaps matches TRBD1 (6 bases). V lost 4 bases, J lost 6 bases, and 18 bases lay in between. Germline V CDR1 and CDR2: SQVTM, ANQGSEA. The CDR3 is 14 residues long. The CDR3 DNA is TGCAGCGTTGGGGGGTGGGGGCAGATTGATGGCTACACCTTC. It yields the protein CSVGGWGQIDGYTF.